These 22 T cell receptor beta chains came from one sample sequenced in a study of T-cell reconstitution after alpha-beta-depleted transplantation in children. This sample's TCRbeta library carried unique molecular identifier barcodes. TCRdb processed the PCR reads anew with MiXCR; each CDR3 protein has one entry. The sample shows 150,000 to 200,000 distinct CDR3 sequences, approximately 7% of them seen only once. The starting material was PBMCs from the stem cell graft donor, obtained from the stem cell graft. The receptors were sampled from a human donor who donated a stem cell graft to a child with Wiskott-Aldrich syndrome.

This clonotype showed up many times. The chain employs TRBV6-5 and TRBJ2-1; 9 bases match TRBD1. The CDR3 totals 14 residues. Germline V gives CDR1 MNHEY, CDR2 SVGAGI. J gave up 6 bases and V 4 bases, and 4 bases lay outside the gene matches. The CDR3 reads CASSFPGQGNEQFF. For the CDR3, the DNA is TGTGCCAGCAGTTTCCCGGGACAGGGCAATGAGCAGTTCTTC.

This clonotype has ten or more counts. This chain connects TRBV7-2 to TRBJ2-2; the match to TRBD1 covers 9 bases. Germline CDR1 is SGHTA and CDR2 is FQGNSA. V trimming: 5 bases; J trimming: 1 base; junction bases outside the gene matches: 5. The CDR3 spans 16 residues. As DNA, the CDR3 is TGTGCCAGCAGCCGCATGGGACAGGGGAACACCGGGGAGCTGTTTTTT. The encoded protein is CASSRMGQGNTGELFF.

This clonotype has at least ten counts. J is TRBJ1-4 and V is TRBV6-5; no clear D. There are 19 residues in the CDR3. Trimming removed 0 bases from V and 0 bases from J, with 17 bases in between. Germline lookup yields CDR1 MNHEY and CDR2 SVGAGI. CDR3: CASSYSIQLSSTTNEKLFF. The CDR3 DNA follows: TGTGCCAGCAGTTACTCGATACAGCTATCCTCCACAACTAATGAAAAACTGTTTTTT.

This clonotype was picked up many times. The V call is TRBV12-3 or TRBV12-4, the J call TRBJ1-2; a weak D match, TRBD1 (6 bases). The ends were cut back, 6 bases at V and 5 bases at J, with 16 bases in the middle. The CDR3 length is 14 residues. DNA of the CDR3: TGTGCCAGCAGGGTGACAGGCAGGGGATATGGCTACACCTTC. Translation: CASRVTGRGYGYTF.

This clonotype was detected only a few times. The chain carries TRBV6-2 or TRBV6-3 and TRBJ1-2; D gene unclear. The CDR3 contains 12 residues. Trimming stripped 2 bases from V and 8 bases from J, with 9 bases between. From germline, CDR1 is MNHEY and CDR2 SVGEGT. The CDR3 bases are TGTGCCAGCAGTTACGGGTGGAGCGGCTACACCTTC. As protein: CASSYGWSGYTF.

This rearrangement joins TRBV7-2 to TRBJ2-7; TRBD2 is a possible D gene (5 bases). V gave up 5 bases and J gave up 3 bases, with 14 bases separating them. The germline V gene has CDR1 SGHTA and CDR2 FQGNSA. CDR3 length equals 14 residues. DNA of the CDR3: TGTGCCAGCAGCCCAACGGAGGCGGTCTACGAGCAGTACTTC. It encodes CASSPTEAVYEQYF.

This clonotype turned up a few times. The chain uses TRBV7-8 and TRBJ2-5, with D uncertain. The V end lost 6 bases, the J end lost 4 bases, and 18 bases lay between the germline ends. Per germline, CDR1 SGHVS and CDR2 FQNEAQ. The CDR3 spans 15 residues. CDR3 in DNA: TGTGCCAGCAGTTTTACTGTGGGGTCAGGAGAGACCCAGTACTTC. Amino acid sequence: CASSFTVGSGETQYF. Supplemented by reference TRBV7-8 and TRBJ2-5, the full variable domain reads GAGVSQSPRYKVAKRGQDVALRCDPISGHVSLFWYQQALGQGPEFLTYFQNEAQLDKSGLPSDRFFAERPEGSVSTLKIQRTQQEDSAVYLCASSFTVGSGETQYFGPGTRLLVL.

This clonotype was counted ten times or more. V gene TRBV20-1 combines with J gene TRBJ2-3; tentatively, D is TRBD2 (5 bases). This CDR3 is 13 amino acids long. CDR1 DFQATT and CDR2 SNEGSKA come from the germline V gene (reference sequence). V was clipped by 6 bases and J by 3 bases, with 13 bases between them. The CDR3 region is CSAEAPGTDTQYF. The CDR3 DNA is TGCAGTGCGGAGGCCCCCGGGACAGATACGCAGTATTTT.

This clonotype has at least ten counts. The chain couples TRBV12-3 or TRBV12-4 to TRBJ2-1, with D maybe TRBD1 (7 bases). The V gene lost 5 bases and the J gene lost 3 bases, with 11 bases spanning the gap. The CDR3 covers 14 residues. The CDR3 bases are TGTGCCAGCAGTCCGGGGGACAGCTACAATGAGCAGTTCTTC. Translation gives CASSPGDSYNEQFF.

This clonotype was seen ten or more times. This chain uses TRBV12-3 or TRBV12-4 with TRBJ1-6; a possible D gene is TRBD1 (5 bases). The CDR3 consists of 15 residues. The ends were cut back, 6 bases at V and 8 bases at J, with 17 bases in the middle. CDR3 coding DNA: TGTGCCAGCAGCCCATACACGGGGGGGGATTCACCCCTCCACTTT. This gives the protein CASSPYTGGDSPLHF.

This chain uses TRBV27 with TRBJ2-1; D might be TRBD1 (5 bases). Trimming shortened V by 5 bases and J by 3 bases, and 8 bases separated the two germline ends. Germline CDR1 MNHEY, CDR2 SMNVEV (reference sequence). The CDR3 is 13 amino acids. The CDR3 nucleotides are TGTGCCAGCAGTAGACAGAGCTACAATGAGCAGTTCTTC. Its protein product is CASSRQSYNEQFF.

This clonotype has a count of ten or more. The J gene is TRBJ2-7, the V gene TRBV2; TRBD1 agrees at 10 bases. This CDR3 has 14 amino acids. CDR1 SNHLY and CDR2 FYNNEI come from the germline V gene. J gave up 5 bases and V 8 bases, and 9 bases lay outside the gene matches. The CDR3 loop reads CASGSGQGRDEQYF. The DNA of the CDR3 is TGTGCCAGCGGTTCGGGACAGGGGAGAGACGAGCAGTACTTC.

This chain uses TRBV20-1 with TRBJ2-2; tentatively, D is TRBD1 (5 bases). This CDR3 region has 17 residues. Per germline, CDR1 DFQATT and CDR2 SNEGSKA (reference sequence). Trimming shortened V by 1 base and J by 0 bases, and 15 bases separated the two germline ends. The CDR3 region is CSARVAGPISNTGELFF. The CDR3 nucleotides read TGCAGTGCTAGAGTGGCAGGGCCCATATCGAACACCGGGGAGCTGTTTTTT.

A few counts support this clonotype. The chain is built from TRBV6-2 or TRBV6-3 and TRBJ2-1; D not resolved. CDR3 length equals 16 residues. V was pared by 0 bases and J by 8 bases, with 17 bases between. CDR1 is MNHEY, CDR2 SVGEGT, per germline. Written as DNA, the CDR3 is TGTGCCAGCAGTTACTCGAAGCGCAATGGACCTTATGAGCAGTTCTTC. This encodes CASSYSKRNGPYEQFF.

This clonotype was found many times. In DNA form, the CDR3 reads TGCAGCGGGAAGGGGGCAAGCACAGATACGCAGTATTTT. Its translation is CSGKGASTDTQYF. The J gene is TRBJ2-3, the V gene TRBV29-1, with TRBD1 matching over 7 bases. The V gene end was trimmed by 7 bases and the J gene end by 0 bases; junction bases not matched to a gene: 4. The CDR3 consists of 13 residues. The germline CDR1 and CDR2 sequences are SQVTM and ANQGSEA.

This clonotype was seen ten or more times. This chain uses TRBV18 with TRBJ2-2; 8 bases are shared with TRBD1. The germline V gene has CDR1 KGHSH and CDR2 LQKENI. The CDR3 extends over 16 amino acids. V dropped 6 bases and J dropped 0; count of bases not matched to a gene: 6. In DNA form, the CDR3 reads TGTGCCAGCTCGAACCAGGGGGCTACGAACACCGGGGAGCTGTTTTTT. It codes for CASSNQGATNTGELFF. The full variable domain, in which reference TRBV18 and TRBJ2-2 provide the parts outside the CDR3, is NAGVMQNPRHLVRRRGQEARLRCSPMKGHSHVYWYRQLPEEGLKFMVYLQKENIIDESGMPKERFSAEFPKEGPSILRIQQVVRGDSAAYFCASSNQGATNTGELFFGEGSRLTVL.

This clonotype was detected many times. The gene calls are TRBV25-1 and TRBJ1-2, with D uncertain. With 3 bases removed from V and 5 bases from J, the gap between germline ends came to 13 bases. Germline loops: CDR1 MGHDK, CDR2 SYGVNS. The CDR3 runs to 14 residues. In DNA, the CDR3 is TGTGCCAGCAGTGATGAGTCCCGGCATTATGGCTACACCTTC. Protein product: CASSDESRHYGYTF.

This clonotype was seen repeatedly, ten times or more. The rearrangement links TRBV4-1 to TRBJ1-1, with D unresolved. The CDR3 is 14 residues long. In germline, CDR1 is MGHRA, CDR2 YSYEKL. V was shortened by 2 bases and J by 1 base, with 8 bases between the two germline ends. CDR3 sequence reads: CASSQKFRNTEAFF. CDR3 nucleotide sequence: TGCGCCAGCAGCCAAAAGTTCAGGAACACTGAAGCTTTCTTT.

CDR3 loop: CASSSDRGFYGYTF. The DNA of the CDR3 is TGTGCCAGCAGCTCCGACAGGGGATTCTATGGCTACACCTTC. The rearrangement uses TRBV7-9 and TRBJ1-2, with TRBD1 matching over 8 bases. Germline CDR1 reads SEHNR; CDR2 reads FQNEAQ (reference sequence). The CDR3 covers 14 residues. With 4 bases clipped from V and 4 bases from J, the junction kept 5 bases outside the gene matches.

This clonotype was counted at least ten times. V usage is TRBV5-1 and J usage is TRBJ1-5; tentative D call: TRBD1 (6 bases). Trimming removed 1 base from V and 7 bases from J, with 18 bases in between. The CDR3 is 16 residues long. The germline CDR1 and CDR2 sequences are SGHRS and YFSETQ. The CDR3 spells CASSLNPTGLDQPQHF. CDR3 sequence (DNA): TGCGCCAGCAGCTTGAATCCGACAGGTTTAGACCAGCCCCAGCATTTT.

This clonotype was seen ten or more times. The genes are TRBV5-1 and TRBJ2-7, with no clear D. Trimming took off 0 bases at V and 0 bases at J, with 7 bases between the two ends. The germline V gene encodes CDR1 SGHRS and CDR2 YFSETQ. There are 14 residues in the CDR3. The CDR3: CASSLEQYSYEQYF. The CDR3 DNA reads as TGCGCCAGCAGCTTGGAACAGTACTCCTACGAGCAGTACTTC.

CDR3 sequence (DNA): TGTGCCAGCAGCCAACTACCGCTTATTAGGGACTCTAATGAAAAACTGTTTTTT. Protein sequence: CASSQLPLIRDSNEKLFF. J is TRBJ1-4 and V is TRBV11-1, with a weak D call TRBD1 (5 bases). The CDR3 length is 18 residues. V dropped 5 bases and J dropped 3 bases, with 22 bases sitting between them. Germline V gene sequence: CDR1 SGHAT, CDR2 FQDESV (reference sequence).